A selection of T cell receptor beta chains follows, all from one sample in a study of T cells in Graves' hyperthyroidism and ophthalmopathy. One entry per CDR3 protein results from TCRdb running MiXCR on the multiplex PCR reads. This table has roughly 660,000 distinct CDR3 sequences, 15% to 20% appearing once. The sequencing input was blood. These receptors were obtained from a man aged 45-65 years with Graves' hyperthyroidism. Each CDR3 is given with its conserved first and last residue. Each record gives: V gene, D gene, J gene, clone size, CDR3 protein, CDR3 DNA. D genes are given only for firm matches. Where a row states a size, it is once, few, many or the class of an expanded clone; other rows omit it.

v_gene: TRBV5-1
d_gene: TRBD1
j_gene: TRBJ2-5
abundance: .
CDR3aa: CASVKDRGETQYF
CDR3nt: TGCGCCAGCGTCAAGGACAGGGGAGAGACCCAGTACTTC

v_gene: TRBV2
d_gene: .
j_gene: TRBJ1-1
abundance: many
CDR3aa: CASKASEGRNTEAFF
CDR3nt: TGTGCCAGCAAGGCATCGGAGGGGAGGAACACTGAAGCTTTCTTT

v_gene: TRBV20-1
d_gene: TRBD2
j_gene: TRBJ2-1
abundance: .
CDR3aa: CSARDSGGVGLAGGNEQFF
CDR3nt: TGCAGTGCTAGAGATTCGGGAGGTGTCGGACTAGCGGGAGGGAATGAGCAGTTCTTC

v_gene: TRBV20-1
d_gene: TRBD1
j_gene: TRBJ1-2
abundance: .
CDR3aa: CSAQLGTVGALYNYGYTF
CDR3nt: TGCAGTGCTCAACTCGGGACAGTTGGGGCCCTGTATAACTATGGCTACACCTTC

v_gene: TRBV30
d_gene: .
j_gene: TRBJ2-3
abundance: .
CDR3aa: CAWSSGSDTQYF
CDR3nt: TGTGCCTGGAGCTCAGGGTCAGATACGCAGTATTTT

v_gene: TRBV6-1
d_gene: TRBD2
j_gene: TRBJ2-5
abundance: .
CDR3aa: CATSWGRAEETQYF
CDR3nt: TGTGCCACCTCCTGGGGGAGGGCCGAAGAGACCCAGTACTTC

v_gene: TRBV27
d_gene: TRBD2
j_gene: TRBJ2-7
abundance: few
CDR3aa: CASLPRVAGWSPYEQYF
CDR3nt: TGTGCCAGCCTTCCCAGGGTAGCGGGATGGTCCCCCTACGAGCAGTACTTC

v_gene: TRBV7-2
d_gene: .
j_gene: TRBJ2-3
abundance: many
CDR3aa: CASSFDRGSQDTQYF
CDR3nt: TGTGCCAGCAGCTTCGATAGGGGGTCGCAGGATACGCAGTATTTT

v_gene: TRBV2
d_gene: TRBD1
j_gene: TRBJ2-7
abundance: many
CDR3aa: CASRRTGGSPYEQYF
CDR3nt: TGTGCCAGCAGGAGGACAGGGGGTTCCCCCTACGAGCAGTACTTC

v_gene: TRBV29-1
d_gene: TRBD2
j_gene: TRBJ2-2
abundance: .
CDR3aa: CSVVLAGFANTGELFF
CDR3nt: TGCAGCGTTGTCCTAGCGGGTTTCGCGAACACCGGGGAGCTGTTTTTT

v_gene: TRBV27
d_gene: .
j_gene: TRBJ2-1
abundance: few
CDR3aa: CASSPIQKYNEQFF
CDR3nt: TGTGCCAGCAGCCCCATACAGAAATACAATGAGCAGTTCTTC

v_gene: TRBV6-1
d_gene: .
j_gene: TRBJ2-7
abundance: .
CDR3aa: CASSLGVSFEQYF
CDR3nt: TGTGCCAGCTCGCTGGGGGTTTCATTCGAGCAGTACTTC

v_gene: TRBV6-1
d_gene: .
j_gene: TRBJ2-1
abundance: .
CDR3aa: CASSEAYGDWDEQFF
CDR3nt: TGTGCCAGCAGTGAAGCGTATGGAGATTGGGACGAGCAGTTCTTC

v_gene: TRBV30
d_gene: .
j_gene: TRBJ1-5
abundance: once
CDR3aa: CAWSVSAEQPQHF
CDR3nt: TGTGCCTGGAGTGTAAGCGCTGAACAGCCCCAGCATTTT

v_gene: TRBV12-3/TRBV12-4
d_gene: .
j_gene: TRBJ2-1
abundance: .
CDR3aa: CASSSRLVVQFF
CDR3nt: TGTGCCAGCAGTTCCCGGTTGGTGGTGCAGTTCTTC

v_gene: TRBV14
d_gene: TRBD2
j_gene: TRBJ2-7
abundance: many
CDR3aa: CASSPWTAGGIYEQYF
CDR3nt: TGTGCCAGCAGCCCCTGGACAGCGGGAGGCATCTACGAGCAGTACTTC

v_gene: TRBV11-2
d_gene: TRBD2
j_gene: TRBJ2-5
abundance: many
CDR3aa: CASSPRGSGRQETQYF
CDR3nt: TGTGCCAGCAGCCCCCGGGGTAGCGGGAGGCAAGAGACCCAGTACTTC

v_gene: TRBV7-2
d_gene: .
j_gene: TRBJ1-2
abundance: .
CDR3aa: CASSLLNAGYGYTF
CDR3nt: TGTGCCAGCAGCTTATTGAATGCCGGGTATGGCTACACCTTC

v_gene: TRBV4-1
d_gene: .
j_gene: TRBJ1-1
abundance: few
CDR3aa: CASSQGSMNTEAFF
CDR3nt: TGCGCCAGCAGCCAGGGCAGCATGAACACTGAAGCTTTCTTT

v_gene: TRBV10-3
d_gene: TRBD2
j_gene: TRBJ2-7
abundance: few
CDR3aa: CAISESAGTISYEQYF
CDR3nt: TGTGCCATCAGTGAGTCAGCCGGGACTATCTCCTACGAGCAGTACTTC

v_gene: TRBV6-2/TRBV6-3
d_gene: .
j_gene: TRBJ1-5
abundance: many
CDR3aa: CASSYAAPNAQPQHF
CDR3nt: TGTGCCAGCAGTTACGCAGCTCCCAATGCTCAGCCCCAGCATTTT

v_gene: TRBV29-1
d_gene: .
j_gene: TRBJ2-7
abundance: few
CDR3aa: CSVEASSGRGSYEQYF
CDR3nt: TGCAGCGTTGAAGCTTCCAGTGGTCGGGGTTCCTACGAGCAGTACTTC

v_gene: TRBV29-1
d_gene: TRBD1
j_gene: TRBJ2-7
abundance: .
CDR3aa: CSVGPRDRGPLYEQYF
CDR3nt: TGCAGCGTTGGCCCCCGGGACAGGGGACCCTTGTACGAGCAGTACTTC

v_gene: TRBV9
d_gene: .
j_gene: TRBJ1-3
abundance: many
CDR3aa: CASSVGDSGNTIYF
CDR3nt: TGTGCCAGCAGCGTAGGTGACTCTGGAAACACCATATATTTT

v_gene: TRBV12-3/TRBV12-4
d_gene: .
j_gene: TRBJ2-3
abundance: many
CDR3aa: CASTISHGDTQYF
CDR3nt: TGTGCCAGCACCATATCCCACGGGGATACGCAGTATTTT

v_gene: TRBV27
d_gene: .
j_gene: TRBJ2-1
abundance: .
CDR3aa: CASGIRYEQFF
CDR3nt: TGTGCCAGCGGGATAAGGTATGAGCAGTTCTTC

v_gene: TRBV24-1
d_gene: TRBD2
j_gene: TRBJ2-7
abundance: .
CDR3aa: CATSDGGLAGGTYEQYF
CDR3nt: TGTGCCACCAGTGATGGGGGACTAGCGGGAGGAACTTACGAGCAGTACTTC

v_gene: TRBV7-6
d_gene: .
j_gene: TRBJ2-3
abundance: .
CDR3aa: CASSRGMDITDTQYF
CDR3nt: TGTGCCAGCAGCCGAGGGATGGACATCACAGATACGCAGTATTTT

v_gene: TRBV19
d_gene: .
j_gene: TRBJ2-2
abundance: .
CDR3aa: CASSIGWGGNTGELFF
CDR3nt: TGTGCCAGTAGTATAGGCTGGGGCGGGAACACCGGGGAGCTGTTTTTT

v_gene: TRBV20-1
d_gene: TRBD1
j_gene: TRBJ1-3
abundance: few
CDR3aa: CSASVQGAGNTIYF
CDR3nt: TGCAGTGCTAGCGTACAGGGGGCTGGAAACACCATATATTTT

v_gene: TRBV7-9
d_gene: .
j_gene: TRBJ2-7
abundance: many
CDR3aa: CASSLDRGGGLSYEQYF
CDR3nt: TGTGCCAGCAGCTTAGATAGAGGGGGGGGTCTCTCCTACGAGCAGTACTTC

v_gene: TRBV9
d_gene: TRBD1
j_gene: TRBJ1-2
abundance: few
CDR3aa: CASSIHRAGQGGQGYTF
CDR3nt: TGTGCCAGCAGCATCCATAGGGCGGGACAGGGCGGTCAAGGCTACACCTTC

v_gene: TRBV30
d_gene: .
j_gene: TRBJ2-7
abundance: .
CDR3aa: CAWREFMYYEQYF
CDR3nt: TGTGCCTGGAGGGAATTTATGTACTACGAGCAGTACTTC

v_gene: TRBV6-1
d_gene: .
j_gene: TRBJ1-3
abundance: .
CDR3aa: CATREQGTGNTIYF
CDR3nt: TGTGCCACTCGAGAGCAGGGGACCGGAAACACCATATATTTT

v_gene: TRBV9
d_gene: TRBD2
j_gene: TRBJ2-2
abundance: .
CDR3aa: CASSLPPGGVFTNTGELFF
CDR3nt: TGTGCCAGCAGCCTCCCCCCGGGAGGCGTATTTACGAACACCGGGGAGCTGTTTTTT

v_gene: TRBV10-3
d_gene: .
j_gene: TRBJ1-4
abundance: .
CDR3aa: CATNRDRWGKLFF
CDR3nt: TGTGCCACCAACCGGGACCGGTGGGGAAAACTGTTTTTT

v_gene: TRBV5-1
d_gene: TRBD2
j_gene: TRBJ2-3
abundance: few
CDR3aa: CASSGGLAGTDTQYF
CDR3nt: TGCGCCAGCAGCGGTGGACTAGCGGGCACAGATACGCAGTATTTT

v_gene: TRBV24-1
d_gene: .
j_gene: TRBJ2-2
abundance: few
CDR3aa: CATSDGNTGELFF
CDR3nt: TGTGCCACCAGTGATGGAAACACCGGGGAGCTGTTTTTT

v_gene: TRBV29-1
d_gene: .
j_gene: TRBJ2-7
abundance: .
CDR3aa: CSVRQGYYEQYF
CDR3nt: TGCAGCGTTCGTCAGGGATACTACGAGCAGTACTTC

v_gene: TRBV2
d_gene: .
j_gene: TRBJ1-1
abundance: many
CDR3aa: CASTQALEDTEAFF
CDR3nt: TGTGCCAGCACCCAAGCCCTGGAGGACACTGAAGCTTTCTTT

v_gene: TRBV2
d_gene: .
j_gene: TRBJ1-5
abundance: many
CDR3aa: CASSLSDTGWGPQHF
CDR3nt: TGTGCCAGCAGCCTTAGCGACACGGGCTGGGGACCCCAGCATTTT